These 10 T cell receptor beta chains were sequenced from one sample in a study of T cell responses to AZD1222 COVID-19 vaccine. Sequenced by immunoSEQ multiplex PCR; TCRdb stores in-frame clones only, minus some. Counted here are around 150,000 clones, around 93% occurring once; the ten biggest clones make up around 2.3%. The source was peripheral blood, collected on day 0 of AZD1222 vaccination. Receptor source: an adult in good health.

The CDR3 region has the DNA TGCGCCAGCAGCTTGGATAATCCAACAGGGAATGGTTCACCCCTCCACTTT. This encodes CASSLDNPTGNGSPLHF. The chain joins TRBV5-1 to TRBJ1-6; weak D call: TRBD1 (6 bases). The V end lost 0 bases, the J end lost 9 bases, and 19 bases lay between the germline ends. The germline V gene encodes CDR1 SGHRS and CDR2 YFSETQ. The CDR3 has 17 amino acids.

The chain is built from TRBV25-1 and TRBJ1-2, with no clear D. Looked up from germline, CDR1 is MGHDK and CDR2 is SYGVNS. The germline V and J ends were trimmed by 3 bases and 2 bases, with 13 bases remaining between them. CDR3 length: 15 amino acids. DNA of the CDR3: TGTGCCAGCAGTGAGCCGGGCAGTCCGAACTATGGCTACACCTTC. Its translation is CASSEPGSPNYGYTF.

This chain uses TRBV7-2 with TRBJ2-2, with TRBD1 matching over 11 bases. V dropped 4 bases and J dropped 3; count of bases not matched to a gene: 4. CDR1 and CDR2 from the germline V gene are SGHTA and FQGNSA. This CDR3 has 16 residues. CDR3 sequence (DNA): TGTGCCAGCAGCTGGACAGGGGGCTTGTACACCGGGGAGCTGTTTTTT. Its protein product is CASSWTGGLYTGELFF. The entire variable domain, with the rest obtained from reference TRBV7-2 and TRBJ2-2, is as follows: GAGVSQSPSNKVTEKGKDVELRCDPISGHTALYWYRQSLGQGLEFLIYFQGNSAPDKSGLPSDRFSAERTGGSVSTLTIQRTQQEDSAVYLCASSWTGGLYTGELFFGEGSRLTVL.

The V gene is TRBV2, the J gene TRBJ1-1; no definite D call. This CDR3 comprises 12 residues. Germline CDR1 reads SNHLY; CDR2 reads FYNNEI. V was clipped by 7 bases and J by 4 bases, with 10 bases between them. The CDR3 region has the DNA TGTGCCAGCACTGTAGATCGCACTGAAGCTTTCTTT. It specifies CASTVDRTEAFF.

This clone appeared a single time. The rearrangement joins TRBV24-1 to TRBJ1-1; D may be TRBD1 (5 bases). Germline V gene sequence: CDR1 KGHDR, CDR2 SFDVKD. V shed 2 bases and J shed 4 bases, with 16 bases lying between them. The CDR3 consists of 16 residues. The DNA of the CDR3 is TGTGCCACCAGTGATTACCAATGCAGGGTAGTCACTGAAGCTTTCTTT. Protein: CATSDYQCRVVTEAFF.

This chain connects TRBV5-8 to TRBJ2-3; the match to TRBD2 covers 12 bases. The CDR3 loop spans 18 amino acids. J gave up 0 bases and V 1 base, and 6 bases lay outside the gene matches. CDR1 is SGHTS, CDR2 YDEGEE, per germline. The CDR3 sequence is CASSLRLAGGRSTDTQYF. The CDR3 nucleotides read TGTGCCAGCAGCTTGAGGCTAGCGGGGGGGCGTAGCACAGATACGCAGTATTTT.

The genes are TRBV7-3 and TRBJ2-1; the match to TRBD2 covers 8 bases. Trimming cost V 2 bases and J 7 bases; bases outside gene matches: 7. In germline, CDR1 is SGHTA, CDR2 FQGTGA. The CDR3 totals 15 residues. The CDR3 spells CASSLDSGGTNEQFF. Here the CDR3 DNA reads TGTGCCAGCAGCTTAGACAGCGGGGGTACAAATGAGCAGTTCTTC.

The chain employs TRBV6-4 and TRBJ2-3; the D is unclear. This CDR3 is built from 15 residues. V lost 2 bases, J lost 0 bases, and 9 bases lay in between. Germline CDR1 reads MRHNA; CDR2 reads SNTAGT. The CDR3 coding sequence is TGTGCCAGCAGTGACCGTCCAGCTAGCACAGATACGCAGTATTTT. It yields the protein CASSDRPASTDTQYF.

The chain couples TRBV5-1 to TRBJ1-5; D gene unclear. CDR1 and CDR2 from the germline V gene are SGHRS and YFSETQ. The CDR3 sequence is 13 residues long. Trimming removed 0 bases from V and 3 bases from J, with 4 bases in between. Here the CDR3 DNA reads TGCGCCAGCAGCTTGGAGTTCAATCAGCCCCAGCATTTT. Encoded protein: CASSLEFNQPQHF.

The J gene is TRBJ1-5, the V gene TRBV6-1; D gene uncertain. The CDR3 is 12 amino acids. Germline V gene lookup returns CDR1 MNHNS and CDR2 SASEGT. V gave up 1 base and J gave up 7 bases, with 5 bases separating them. The CDR3 reads CASSEVGQPQHF. CDR3 bases: TGTGCCAGCAGTGAAGTGGGGCAGCCCCAGCATTTT.